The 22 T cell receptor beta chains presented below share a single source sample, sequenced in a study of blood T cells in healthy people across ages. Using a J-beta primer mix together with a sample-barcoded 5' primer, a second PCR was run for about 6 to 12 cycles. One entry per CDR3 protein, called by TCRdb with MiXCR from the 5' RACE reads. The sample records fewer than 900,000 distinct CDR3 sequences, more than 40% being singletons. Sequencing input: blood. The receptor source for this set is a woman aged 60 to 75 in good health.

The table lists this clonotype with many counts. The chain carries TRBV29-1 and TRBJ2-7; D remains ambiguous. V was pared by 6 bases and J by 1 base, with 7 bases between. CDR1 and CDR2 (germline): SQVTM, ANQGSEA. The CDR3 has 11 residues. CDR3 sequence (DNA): TGCAGCGTAACCACATCCTACGAGCAGTACTTC. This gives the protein CSVTTSYEQYF.

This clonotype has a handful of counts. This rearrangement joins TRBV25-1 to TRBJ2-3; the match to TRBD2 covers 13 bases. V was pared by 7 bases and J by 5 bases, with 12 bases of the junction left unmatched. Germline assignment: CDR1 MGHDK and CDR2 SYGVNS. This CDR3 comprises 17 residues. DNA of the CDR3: TGTGCCAGCAAGCCCCCCCCACTAGCGGGAGGGCAAGATACGCAGTATTTT. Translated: CASKPPPLAGGQDTQYF.

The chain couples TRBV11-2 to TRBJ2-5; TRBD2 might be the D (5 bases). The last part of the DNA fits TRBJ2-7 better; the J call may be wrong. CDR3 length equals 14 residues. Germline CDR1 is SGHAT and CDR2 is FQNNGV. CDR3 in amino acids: CASSLVLASLEQYF. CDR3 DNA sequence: TGTGCCAGCAGCTTAGTATTAGCGTCACTCGAGCAGTACTTC.

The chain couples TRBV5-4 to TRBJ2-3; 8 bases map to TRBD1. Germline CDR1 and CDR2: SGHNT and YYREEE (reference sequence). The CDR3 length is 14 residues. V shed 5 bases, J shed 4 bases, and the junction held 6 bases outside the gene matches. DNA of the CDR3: TGTGCCAGCAGATTCGCGGACAGGGCAGATACGCAGTATTTT. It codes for CASRFADRADTQYF.

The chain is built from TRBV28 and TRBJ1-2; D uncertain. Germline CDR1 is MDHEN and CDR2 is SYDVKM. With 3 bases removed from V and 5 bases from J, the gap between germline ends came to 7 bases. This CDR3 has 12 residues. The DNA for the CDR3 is TGTGCCAGCAGTTTGCCCCAATATGGCTACACCTTC. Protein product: CASSLPQYGYTF.

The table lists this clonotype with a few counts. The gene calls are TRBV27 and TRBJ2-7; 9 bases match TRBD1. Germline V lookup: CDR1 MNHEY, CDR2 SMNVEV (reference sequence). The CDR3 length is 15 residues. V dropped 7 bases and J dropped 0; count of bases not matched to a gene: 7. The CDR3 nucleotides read TGTGCCAGCAAGCTCGGACAGGGGCGCTCCTACGAGCAGTACTTC. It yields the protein CASKLGQGRSYEQYF.

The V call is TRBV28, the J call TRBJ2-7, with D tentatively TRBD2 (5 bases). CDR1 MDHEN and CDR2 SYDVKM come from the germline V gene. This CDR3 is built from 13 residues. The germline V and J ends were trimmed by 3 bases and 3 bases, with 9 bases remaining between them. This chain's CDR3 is CASSFPEDYEQYF. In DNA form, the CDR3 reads TGTGCCAGCAGTTTCCCGGAGGACTACGAGCAGTACTTC.

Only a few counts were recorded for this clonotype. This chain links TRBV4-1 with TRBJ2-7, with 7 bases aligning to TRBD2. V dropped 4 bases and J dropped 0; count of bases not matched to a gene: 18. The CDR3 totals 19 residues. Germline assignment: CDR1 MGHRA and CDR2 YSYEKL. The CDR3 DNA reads TGCGCCAGCAGCCGACATCCCTGGAGGGCGGGAGAGAGCTCCTACGAGCAGTACTTC. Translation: CASSRHPWRAGESSYEQYF.

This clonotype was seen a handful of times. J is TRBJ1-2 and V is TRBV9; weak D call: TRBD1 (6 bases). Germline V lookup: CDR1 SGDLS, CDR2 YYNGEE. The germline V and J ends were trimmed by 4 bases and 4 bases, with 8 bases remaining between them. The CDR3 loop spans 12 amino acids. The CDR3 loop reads CASSMGAYGYTF. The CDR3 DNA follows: TGTGCCAGCAGCATGGGGGCCTATGGCTACACCTTC.

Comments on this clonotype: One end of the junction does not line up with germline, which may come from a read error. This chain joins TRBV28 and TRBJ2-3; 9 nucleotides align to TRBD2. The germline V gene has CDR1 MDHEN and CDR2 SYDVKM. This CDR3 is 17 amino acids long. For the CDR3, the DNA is TGTGCCAGCAGTTTATCGATTAGCGGGAGCGGTCAAGATACGCGGTATTTT. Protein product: CASSLSISGSGQDTRYF.

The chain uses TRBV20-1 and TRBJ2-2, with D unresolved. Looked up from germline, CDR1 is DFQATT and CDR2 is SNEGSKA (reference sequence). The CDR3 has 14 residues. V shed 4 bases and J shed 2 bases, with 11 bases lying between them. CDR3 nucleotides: TGCAGTGCTACTCGACACGATAACACCGGGGAGCTGTTTTTT. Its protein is CSATRHDNTGELFF.

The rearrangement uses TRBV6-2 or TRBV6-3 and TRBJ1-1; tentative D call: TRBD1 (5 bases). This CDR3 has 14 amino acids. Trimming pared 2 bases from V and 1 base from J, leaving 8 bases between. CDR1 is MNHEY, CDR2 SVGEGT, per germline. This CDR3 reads CASSYGTWNTEAFF. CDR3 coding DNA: TGTGCCAGCAGTTACGGGACCTGGAACACTGAAGCTTTCTTT.

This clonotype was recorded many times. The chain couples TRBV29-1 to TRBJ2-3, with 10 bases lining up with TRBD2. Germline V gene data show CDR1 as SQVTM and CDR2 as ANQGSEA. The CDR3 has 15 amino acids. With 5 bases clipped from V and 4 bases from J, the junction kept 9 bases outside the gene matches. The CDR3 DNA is TGCAGCGTTAAGGGCCTAGCGGGAGCCGCAGATACGCAGTATTTT. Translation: CSVKGLAGAADTQYF.

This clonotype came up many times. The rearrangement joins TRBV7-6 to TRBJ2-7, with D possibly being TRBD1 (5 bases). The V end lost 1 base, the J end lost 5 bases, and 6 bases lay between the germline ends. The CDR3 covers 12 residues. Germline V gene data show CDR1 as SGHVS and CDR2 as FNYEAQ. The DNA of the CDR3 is TGTGCCAGCAGCTTAGAGGGGCACGAGCAGTACTTC. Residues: CASSLEGHEQYF. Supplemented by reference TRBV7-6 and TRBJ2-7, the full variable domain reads GAGVSQSPRYKVTKRGQDVALRCDPISGHVSLYWYRQALGQGPEFLTYFNYEAQQDKSGLPNDRFSAERPEGSISTLTIQRTEQRDSAMYRCASSLEGHEQYFGPGTRLTVT.

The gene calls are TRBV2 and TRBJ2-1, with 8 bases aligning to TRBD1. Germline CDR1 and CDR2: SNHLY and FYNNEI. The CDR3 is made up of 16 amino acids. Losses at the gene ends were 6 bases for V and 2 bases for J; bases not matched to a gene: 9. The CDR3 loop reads CASSATGTGTYNEQFF. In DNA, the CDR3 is TGTGCCAGCAGCGCAACCGGGACAGGTACCTACAATGAGCAGTTCTTC.

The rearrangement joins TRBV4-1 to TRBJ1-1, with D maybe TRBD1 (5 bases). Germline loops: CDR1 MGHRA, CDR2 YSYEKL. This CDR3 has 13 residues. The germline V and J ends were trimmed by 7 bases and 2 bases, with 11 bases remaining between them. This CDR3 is CASKGPLNTEAFF. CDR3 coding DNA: TGCGCCAGCAAGGGACCGTTAAACACTGAAGCTTTCTTT.

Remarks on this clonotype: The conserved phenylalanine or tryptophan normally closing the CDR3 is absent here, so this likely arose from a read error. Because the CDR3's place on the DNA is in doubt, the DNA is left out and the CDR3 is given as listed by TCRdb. The CDR3 is CSARIPPRGTS. The chain uses TRBV20-1 and TRBJ2-6; the table calls TRBD1, which could not be checked here. The CDR3 is 11 amino acids long, termini counted. The germline CDR1 and CDR2 sequences are DFQATT and SNEGSKA (reference sequence).

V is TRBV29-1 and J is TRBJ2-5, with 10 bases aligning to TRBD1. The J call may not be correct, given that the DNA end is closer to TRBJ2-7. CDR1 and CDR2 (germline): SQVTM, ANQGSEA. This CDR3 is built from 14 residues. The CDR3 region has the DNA TGCAGCGTTGAGGCGAGACAGGGGGCTTACGAGCAGTACTTC. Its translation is CSVEARQGAYEQYF.

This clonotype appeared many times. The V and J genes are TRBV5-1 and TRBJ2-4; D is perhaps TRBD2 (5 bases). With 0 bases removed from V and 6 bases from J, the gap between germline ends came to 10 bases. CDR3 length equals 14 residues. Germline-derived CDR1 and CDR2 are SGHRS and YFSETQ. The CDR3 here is CASSLDSVGNIQYF. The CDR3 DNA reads TGCGCCAGCAGCTTGGATAGCGTAGGAAACATTCAGTACTTC.

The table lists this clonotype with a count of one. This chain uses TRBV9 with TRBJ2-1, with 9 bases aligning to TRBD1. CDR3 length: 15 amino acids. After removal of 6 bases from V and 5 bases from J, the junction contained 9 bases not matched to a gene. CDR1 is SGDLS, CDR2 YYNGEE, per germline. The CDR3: CASNLGTGSHNEQFF. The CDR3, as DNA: TGTGCCAGCAACCTAGGGACAGGGTCCCACAATGAGCAGTTCTTC.

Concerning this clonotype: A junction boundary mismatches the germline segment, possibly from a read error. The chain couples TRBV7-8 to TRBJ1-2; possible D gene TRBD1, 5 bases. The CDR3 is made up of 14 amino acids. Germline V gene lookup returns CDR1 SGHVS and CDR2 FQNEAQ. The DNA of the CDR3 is TGTGCCAGCAGTTTAGCCCACAGGAGCTATGGCTACACCTTC. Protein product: CASSLAHRSYGYTF.

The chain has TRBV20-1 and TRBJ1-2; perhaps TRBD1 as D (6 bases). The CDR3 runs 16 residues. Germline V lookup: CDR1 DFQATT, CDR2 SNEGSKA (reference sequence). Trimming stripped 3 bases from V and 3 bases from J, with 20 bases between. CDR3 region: CSARQGIFRRDYGYTF. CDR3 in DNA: TGCAGTGCTAGGCAGGGGATTTTCCGGAGAGACTATGGCTACACCTTC.